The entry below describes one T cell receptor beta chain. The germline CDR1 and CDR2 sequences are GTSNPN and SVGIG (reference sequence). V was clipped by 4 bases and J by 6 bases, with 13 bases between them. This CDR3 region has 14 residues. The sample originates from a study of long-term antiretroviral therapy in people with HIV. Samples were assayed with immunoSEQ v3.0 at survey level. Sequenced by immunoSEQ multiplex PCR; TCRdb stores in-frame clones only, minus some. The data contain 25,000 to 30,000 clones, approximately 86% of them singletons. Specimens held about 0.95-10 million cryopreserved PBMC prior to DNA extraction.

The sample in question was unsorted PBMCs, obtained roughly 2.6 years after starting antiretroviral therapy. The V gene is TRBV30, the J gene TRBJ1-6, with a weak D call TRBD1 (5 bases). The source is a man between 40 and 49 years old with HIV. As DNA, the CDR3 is TGTGCCTGGACACCGGGACGCTTTAATTCACCCCTCCACTTT. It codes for CAWTPGRFNSPLHF.